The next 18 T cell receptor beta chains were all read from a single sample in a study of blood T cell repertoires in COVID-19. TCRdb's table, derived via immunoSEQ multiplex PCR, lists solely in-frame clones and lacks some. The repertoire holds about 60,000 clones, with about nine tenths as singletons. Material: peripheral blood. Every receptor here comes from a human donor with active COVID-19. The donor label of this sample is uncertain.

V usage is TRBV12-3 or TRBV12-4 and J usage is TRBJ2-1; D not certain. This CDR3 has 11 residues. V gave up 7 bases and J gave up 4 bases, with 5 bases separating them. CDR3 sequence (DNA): TGTGCCAGCACCTCTTACAATGAGCAGTTCTTC. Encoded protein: CASTSYNEQFF.

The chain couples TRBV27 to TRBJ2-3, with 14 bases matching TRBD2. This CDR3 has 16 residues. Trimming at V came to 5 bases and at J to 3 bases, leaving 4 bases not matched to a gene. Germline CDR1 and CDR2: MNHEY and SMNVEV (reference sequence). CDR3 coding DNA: TGTGCCAGCAGTCGGGGGACTAGCGGGAGAACAGATACGCAGTATTTT. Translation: CASSRGTSGRTDTQYF.

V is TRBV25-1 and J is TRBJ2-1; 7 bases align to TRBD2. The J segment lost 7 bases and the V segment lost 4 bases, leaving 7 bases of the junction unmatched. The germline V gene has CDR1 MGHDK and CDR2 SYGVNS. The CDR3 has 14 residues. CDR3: CASSVSGTINEQFF. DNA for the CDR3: TGTGCCAGCAGTGTATCCGGGACTATTAATGAGCAGTTCTTC.

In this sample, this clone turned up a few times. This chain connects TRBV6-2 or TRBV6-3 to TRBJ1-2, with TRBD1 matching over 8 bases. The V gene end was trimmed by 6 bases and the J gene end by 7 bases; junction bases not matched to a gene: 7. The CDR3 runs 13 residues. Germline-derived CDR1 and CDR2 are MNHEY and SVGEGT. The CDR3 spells CASSQGQVVGYTF. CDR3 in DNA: TGTGCCAGCAGCCAGGGACAGGTAGTTGGCTACACCTTC.

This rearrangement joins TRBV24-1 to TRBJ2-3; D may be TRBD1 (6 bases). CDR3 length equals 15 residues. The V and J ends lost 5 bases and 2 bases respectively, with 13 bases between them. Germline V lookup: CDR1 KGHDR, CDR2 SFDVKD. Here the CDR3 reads CATSGGTGNTDTQYF. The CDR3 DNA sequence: TGTGCCACCAGTGGCGGTACAGGGAACACAGATACGCAGTATTTT.

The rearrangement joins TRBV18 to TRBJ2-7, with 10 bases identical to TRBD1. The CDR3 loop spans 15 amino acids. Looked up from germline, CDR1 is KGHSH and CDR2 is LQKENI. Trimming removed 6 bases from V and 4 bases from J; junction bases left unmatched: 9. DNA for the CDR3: TGTGCCAGCTCTCCAGGGACAGGGGATAGTTACGAGCAGTACTTC. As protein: CASSPGTGDSYEQYF.

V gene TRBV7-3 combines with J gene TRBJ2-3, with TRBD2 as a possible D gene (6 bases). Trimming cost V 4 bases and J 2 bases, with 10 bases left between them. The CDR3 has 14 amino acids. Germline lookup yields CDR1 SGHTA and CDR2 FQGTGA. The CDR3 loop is CASSSRGTTDTQYF. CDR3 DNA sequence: TGTGCCAGCAGCTCCCGGGGGACCACAGATACGCAGTATTTT.

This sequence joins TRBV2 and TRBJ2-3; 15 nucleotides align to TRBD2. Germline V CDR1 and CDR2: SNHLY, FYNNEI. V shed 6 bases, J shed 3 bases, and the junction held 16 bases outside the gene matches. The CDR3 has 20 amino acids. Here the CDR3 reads CASSGDRPGLAGGGTDTQYF. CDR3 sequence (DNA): TGTGCCAGCAGCGGGGACCGACCGGGACTAGCGGGAGGAGGTACAGATACGCAGTATTTT.

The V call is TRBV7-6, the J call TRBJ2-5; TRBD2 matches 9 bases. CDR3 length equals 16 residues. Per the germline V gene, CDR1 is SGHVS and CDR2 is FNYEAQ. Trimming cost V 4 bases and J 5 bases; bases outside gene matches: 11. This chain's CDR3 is CASSSIAGESLETQYF. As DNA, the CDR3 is TGTGCCAGCAGCTCAATAGCGGGAGAGAGTTTGGAGACCCAGTACTTC. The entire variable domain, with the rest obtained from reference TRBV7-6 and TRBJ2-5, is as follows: GAGVSQSPRYKVTKRGQDVALRCDPISGHVSLYWYRQALGQGPEFLTYFNYEAQQDKSGLPNDRFSAERPEGSISTLTIQRTEQRDSAMYRCASSSIAGESLETQYFGPGTRLLVL.

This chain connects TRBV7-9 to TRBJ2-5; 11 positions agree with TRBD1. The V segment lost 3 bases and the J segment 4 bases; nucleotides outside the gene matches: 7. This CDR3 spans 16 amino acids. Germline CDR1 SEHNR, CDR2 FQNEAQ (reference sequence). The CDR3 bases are TGTGCCAGCAGCTTGGGGTTGGGACAGGGGGGAGAGACCCAGTACTTC. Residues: CASSLGLGQGGETQYF.

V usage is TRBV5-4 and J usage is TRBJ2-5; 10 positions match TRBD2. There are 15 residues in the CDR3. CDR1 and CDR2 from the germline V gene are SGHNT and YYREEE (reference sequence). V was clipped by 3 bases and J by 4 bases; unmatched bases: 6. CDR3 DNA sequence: TGTGCCAGCAGCTCAGCGGGAGGGCTCACAGAGACCCAGTACTTC. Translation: CASSSAGGLTETQYF. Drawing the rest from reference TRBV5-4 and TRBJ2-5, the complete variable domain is ETGVTQSPTHLIKTRGQQVTLRCSSQSGHNTVSWYQQALGQGPQFIFQYYREEENGRGNFPPRFSGLQFPNYSSELNVNALELDDSALYLCASSSAGGLTETQYFGPGTRLLVL.

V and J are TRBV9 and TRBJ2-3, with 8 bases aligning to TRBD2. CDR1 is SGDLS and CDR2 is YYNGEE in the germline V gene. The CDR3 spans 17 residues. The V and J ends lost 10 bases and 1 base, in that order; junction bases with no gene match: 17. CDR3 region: CAPKKPRLAMGTDTQYF. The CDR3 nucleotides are TGTGCCCCCAAGAAGCCGCGACTAGCGATGGGCACAGATACGCAGTATTTT.

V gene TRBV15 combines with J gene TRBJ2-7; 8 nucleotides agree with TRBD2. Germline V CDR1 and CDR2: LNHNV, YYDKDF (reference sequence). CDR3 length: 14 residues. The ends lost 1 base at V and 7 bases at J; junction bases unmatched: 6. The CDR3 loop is CATSRAGGPYEQYF. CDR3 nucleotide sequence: TGTGCCACCAGCAGAGCGGGAGGGCCTTATGAGCAGTACTTC. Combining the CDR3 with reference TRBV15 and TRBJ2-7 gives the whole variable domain DAMVIQNPRYQVTQFGKPVTLSCSQTLNHNVMYWYQQKSSQAPKLLFHYYDKDFNNEADTPDNFQSRRPNTSFCFLDIRSPGLGDTAMYLCATSRAGGPYEQYFGPGTRLTVT.

Here the CDR3 DNA reads TGCGCCAGCAGCTTGCGAAATATGGGGCTCGACATTCAGTACTTC. Its protein is CASSLRNMGLDIQYF. This chain uses TRBV5-1 with TRBJ2-4; a weak D match, TRBD1 (5 bases). V lost 1 base and J lost 8, with 16 bases in between. The CDR3 spans 15 residues. Germline CDR1 SGHRS, CDR2 YFSETQ.

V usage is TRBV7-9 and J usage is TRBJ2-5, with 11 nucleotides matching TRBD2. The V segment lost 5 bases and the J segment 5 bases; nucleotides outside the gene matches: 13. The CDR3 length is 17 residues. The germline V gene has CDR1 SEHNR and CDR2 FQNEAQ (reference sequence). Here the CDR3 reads CASSGEDASGGMETQYF. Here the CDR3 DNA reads TGTGCCAGCAGCGGGGAGGACGCTAGCGGGGGGATGGAGACCCAGTACTTC.

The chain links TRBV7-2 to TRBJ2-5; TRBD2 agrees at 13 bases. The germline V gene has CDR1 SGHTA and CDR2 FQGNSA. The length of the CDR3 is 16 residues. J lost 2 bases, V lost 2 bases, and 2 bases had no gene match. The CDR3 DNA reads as TGTGCCAGCAGCTTACCACTAGCGGGGGGGCAAGAGACCCAGTACTTC. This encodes CASSLPLAGGQETQYF.

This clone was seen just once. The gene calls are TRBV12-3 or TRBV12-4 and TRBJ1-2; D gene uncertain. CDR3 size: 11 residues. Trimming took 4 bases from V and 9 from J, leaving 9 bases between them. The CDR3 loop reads CASSSPYRYTF. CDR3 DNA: TGTGCCAGCAGTTCTCCTTATCGCTACACCTTC.

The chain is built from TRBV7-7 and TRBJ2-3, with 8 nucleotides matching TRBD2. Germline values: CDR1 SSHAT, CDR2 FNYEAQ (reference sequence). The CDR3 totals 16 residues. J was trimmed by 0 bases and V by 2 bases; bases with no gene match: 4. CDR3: CASSLKLAASTDTQYF. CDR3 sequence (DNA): TGTGCCAGCAGCTTAAAACTAGCGGCTAGCACAGATACGCAGTATTTT.